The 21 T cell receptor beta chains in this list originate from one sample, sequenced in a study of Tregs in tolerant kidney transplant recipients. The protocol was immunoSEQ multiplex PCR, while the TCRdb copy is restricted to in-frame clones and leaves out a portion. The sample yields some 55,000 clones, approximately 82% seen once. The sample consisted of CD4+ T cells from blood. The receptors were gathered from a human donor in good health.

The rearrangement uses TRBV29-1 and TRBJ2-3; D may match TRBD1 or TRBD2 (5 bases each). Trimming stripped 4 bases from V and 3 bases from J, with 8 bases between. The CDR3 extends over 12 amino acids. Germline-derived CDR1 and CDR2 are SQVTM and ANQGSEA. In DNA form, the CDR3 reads TGCAGCGTTGTTTGGGGGACAGATACGCAGTATTTT. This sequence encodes CSVVWGTDTQYF.

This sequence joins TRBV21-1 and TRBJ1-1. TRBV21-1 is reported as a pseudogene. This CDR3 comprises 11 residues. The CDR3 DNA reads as TGTGCCAGCAGCTCCCAAGGGCGAGCTTTCTTT. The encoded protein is CASSSQGRAFF.

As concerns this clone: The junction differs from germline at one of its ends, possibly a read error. The CDR3 coding sequence is TGTGCCAGCAGCCTAGACAGGGGGCAAAAGGACGAGCAGTACTTC. Translation: CASSLDRGQKDEQYF. The rearrangement links TRBV5-1 to TRBJ2-7; 10 bases fit TRBD1. Looked up from germline, CDR1 is SGHRS and CDR2 is YFSETQ. The CDR3 has 15 residues.

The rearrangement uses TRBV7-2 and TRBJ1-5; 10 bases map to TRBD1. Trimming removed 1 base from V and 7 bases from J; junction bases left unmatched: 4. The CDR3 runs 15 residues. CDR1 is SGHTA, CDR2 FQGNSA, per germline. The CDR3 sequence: CASSLGQGAGQPQHF. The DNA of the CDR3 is TGTGCCAGCAGCTTAGGACAGGGGGCGGGGCAGCCCCAGCATTTT.

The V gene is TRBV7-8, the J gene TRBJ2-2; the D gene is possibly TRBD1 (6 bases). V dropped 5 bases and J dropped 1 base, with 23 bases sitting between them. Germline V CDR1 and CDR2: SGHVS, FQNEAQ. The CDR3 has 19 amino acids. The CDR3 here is CASSPPNRVPLMNTGELFF. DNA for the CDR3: TGTGCCAGCAGCCCCCCAAACAGGGTTCCCCTAATGAACACCGGGGAGCTGTTTTTT.

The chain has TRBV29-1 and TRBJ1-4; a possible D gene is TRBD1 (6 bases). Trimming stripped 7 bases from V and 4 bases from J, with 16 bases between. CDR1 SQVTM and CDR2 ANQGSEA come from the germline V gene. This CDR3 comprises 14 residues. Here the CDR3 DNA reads TGCAGCGCCGACGGCGGGACAAGTAATGAAAAACTGTTTTTT. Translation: CSADGGTSNEKLFF.

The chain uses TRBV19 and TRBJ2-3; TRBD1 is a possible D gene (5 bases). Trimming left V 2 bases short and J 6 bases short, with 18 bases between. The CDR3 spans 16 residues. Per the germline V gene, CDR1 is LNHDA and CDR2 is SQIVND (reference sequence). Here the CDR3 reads CASSIIGAQQTDTQYF. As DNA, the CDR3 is TGTGCCAGTAGTATAATTGGGGCTCAGCAGACGGATACGCAGTATTTT.

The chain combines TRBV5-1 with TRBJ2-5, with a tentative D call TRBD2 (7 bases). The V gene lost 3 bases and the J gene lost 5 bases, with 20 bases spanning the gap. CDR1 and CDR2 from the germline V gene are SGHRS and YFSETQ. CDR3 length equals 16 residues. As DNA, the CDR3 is TGCGCCAGCAGCTATAGTGCTGGGGGGGCGCGGGAGACCCAGTACTTC. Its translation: CASSYSAGGARETQYF.

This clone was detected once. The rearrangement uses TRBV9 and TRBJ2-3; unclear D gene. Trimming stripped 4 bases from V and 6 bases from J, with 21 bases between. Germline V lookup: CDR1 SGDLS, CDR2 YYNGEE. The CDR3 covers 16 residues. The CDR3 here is CASSPRVQNARDTQYF. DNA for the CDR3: TGTGCCAGCAGCCCAAGGGTGCAGAATGCCCGGGATACGCAGTATTTT.

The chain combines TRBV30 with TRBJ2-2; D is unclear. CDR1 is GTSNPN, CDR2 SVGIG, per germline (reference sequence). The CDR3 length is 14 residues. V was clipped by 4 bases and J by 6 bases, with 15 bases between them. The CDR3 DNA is TGTGCCTGGACCTTCTTGCAGCGCCCCGGGGAGCTGTTTTTT. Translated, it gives CAWTFLQRPGELFF. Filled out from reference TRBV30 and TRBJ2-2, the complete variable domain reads SQTIHQWPATLVQPVGSPLSLECTVEGTSNPNLYWYRQAAGRGLQLLFYSVGIGQISSEVPQNLSASRPQDRQFILSSKKLLLSDSGFYLCAWTFLQRPGELFFGEGSRLTVL.

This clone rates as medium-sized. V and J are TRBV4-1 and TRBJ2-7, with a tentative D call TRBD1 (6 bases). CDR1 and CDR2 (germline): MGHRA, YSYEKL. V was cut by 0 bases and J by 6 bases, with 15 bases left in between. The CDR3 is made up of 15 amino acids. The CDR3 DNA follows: TGCGCCAGCAGCCAAGATGAGGGGTACAGGGCCGAGCAGTACTTC. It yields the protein CASSQDEGYRAEQYF.

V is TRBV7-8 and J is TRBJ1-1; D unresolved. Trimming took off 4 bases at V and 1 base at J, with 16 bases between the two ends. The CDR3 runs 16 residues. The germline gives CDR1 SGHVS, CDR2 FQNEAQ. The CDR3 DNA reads TGTGCCAGCAGCTCCGCCTTCGGGTCAAAGAACACTGAAGCTTTCTTT. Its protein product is CASSSAFGSKNTEAFF.

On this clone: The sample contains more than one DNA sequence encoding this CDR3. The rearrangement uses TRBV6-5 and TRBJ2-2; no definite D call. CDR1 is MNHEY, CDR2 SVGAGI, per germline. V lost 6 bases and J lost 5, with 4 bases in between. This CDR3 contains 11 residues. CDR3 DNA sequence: TGTGCCAGCAGGGAGACCGGGGAGCTGTTTTTT. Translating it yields CASRETGELFF.

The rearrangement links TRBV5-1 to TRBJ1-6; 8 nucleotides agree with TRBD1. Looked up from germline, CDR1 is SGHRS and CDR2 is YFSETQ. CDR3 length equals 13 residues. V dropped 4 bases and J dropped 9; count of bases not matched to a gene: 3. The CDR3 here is CASSAQGASPLHF. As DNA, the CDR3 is TGCGCCAGCAGCGCTCAGGGGGCTTCACCCCTCCACTTT.

CDR3 coding DNA: TGCAGCGCCTTCGGACAGCTTAACACCGGGGAGCTGTTTTTT. It codes for CSAFGQLNTGELFF. The chain carries TRBV29-1 and TRBJ2-2; a possible D gene is TRBD1 (6 bases). Germline values: CDR1 SQVTM, CDR2 ANQGSEA. The CDR3 covers 14 residues. Trimming removed 7 bases from V and 2 bases from J, with 14 bases in between.

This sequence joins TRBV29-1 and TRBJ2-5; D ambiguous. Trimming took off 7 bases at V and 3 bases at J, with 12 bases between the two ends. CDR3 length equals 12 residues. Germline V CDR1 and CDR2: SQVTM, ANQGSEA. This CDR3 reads CSATEYEETQYF. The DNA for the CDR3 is TGCAGCGCCACAGAATATGAAGAGACCCAGTACTTC.

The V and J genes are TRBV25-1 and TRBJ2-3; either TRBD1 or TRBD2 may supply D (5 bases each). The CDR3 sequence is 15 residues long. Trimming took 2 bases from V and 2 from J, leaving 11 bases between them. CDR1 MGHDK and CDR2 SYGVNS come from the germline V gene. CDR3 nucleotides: TGTGCCAGCAGTGAAAGGGGACGGTACACAGATACGCAGTATTTT. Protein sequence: CASSERGRYTDTQYF.

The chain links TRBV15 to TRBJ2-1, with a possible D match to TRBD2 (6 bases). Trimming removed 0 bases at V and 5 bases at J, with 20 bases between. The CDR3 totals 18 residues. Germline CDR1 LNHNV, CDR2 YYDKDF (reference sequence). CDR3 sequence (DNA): TGTGCCACCAGCAGAGATACGGGCGCGGCTAGCGCAAACAATGAGCAGTTCTTC. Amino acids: CATSRDTGAASANNEQFF.

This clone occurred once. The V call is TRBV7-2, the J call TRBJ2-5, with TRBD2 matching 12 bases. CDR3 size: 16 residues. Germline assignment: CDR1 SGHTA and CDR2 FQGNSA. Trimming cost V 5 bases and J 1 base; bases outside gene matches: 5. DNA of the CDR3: TGTGCCAGCAGCCACCAGACTAGCGGGGGCCAAGAGACCCAGTACTTC. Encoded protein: CASSHQTSGGQETQYF. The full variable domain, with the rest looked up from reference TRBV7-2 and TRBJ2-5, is GAGVSQSPSNKVTEKGKDVELRCDPISGHTALYWYRQSLGQGLEFLIYFQGNSAPDKSGLPSDRFSAERTGGSVSTLTIQRTQQEDSAVYLCASSHQTSGGQETQYFGPGTRLLVL.

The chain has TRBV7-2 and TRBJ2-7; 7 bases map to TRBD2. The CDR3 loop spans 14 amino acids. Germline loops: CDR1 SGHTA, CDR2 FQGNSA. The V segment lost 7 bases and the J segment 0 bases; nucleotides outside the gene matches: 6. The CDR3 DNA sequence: TGTGCCAGCACCCAAGCGGGGATCTCCTACGAGCAGTACTTC. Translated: CASTQAGISYEQYF.

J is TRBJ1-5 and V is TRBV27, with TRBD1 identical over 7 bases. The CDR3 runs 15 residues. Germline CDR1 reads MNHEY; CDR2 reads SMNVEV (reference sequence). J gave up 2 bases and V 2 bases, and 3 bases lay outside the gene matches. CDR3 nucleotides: TGTGCCAGCAGTTTAAGGACAGGAGGCAATCAGCCCCAGCATTTT. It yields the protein CASSLRTGGNQPQHF.